Reported below is one T cell receptor (beta chain). The sample belongs to a study of blood T cell repertoires in COVID-19. In the study overall: The United States, Italy and Spain supplied acute and convalescent COVID-19 samples. PBMCs, B-cell-depleted T cells, or T cells provided the cDNA or gDNA that made up the material.

Germline assignment: CDR1 GTSNPN and CDR2 SVGIG (reference sequence). This CDR3 comprises 16 residues. The V and J ends lost 4 bases and 1 base, in that order; junction bases with no gene match: 12. Original processing methods: For nucleated cells, counts were estimated from reference gene primer amplification. Profiled with immunoSEQ multiplex PCR; TCRdb holds only in-frame clones, not every one. Clone size and the V and J calls come from that table; the DNA yielded D and trimming. The sample contains roughly 250,000 clones, 83% of which appear only once. The J gene is TRBJ2-7, the V gene TRBV30, with 8 bases aligning to TRBD2. Sequenced material: peripheral blood. The receptor's source is a human donor in a cohort sampled during active COVID-19. CDR3 amino acids: CAWNKPGGGRSYEQYF. For the CDR3, the DNA is TGTGCCTGGAACAAACCGGGGGGGGGCCGATCCTACGAGCAGTACTTC.